This passage covers 5 T cell receptor beta chains from one sample sequenced in a study of blood T cell repertoires in COVID-19. Method: immunoSEQ multiplex PCR; TCRdb's copy keeps in-frame clones and lacks some. The data contain around 130,000 clones, about 88% of them singletons. The sequencing input was peripheral blood. The receptor source for this set is a woman older than 75 with acute or convalescent COVID-19.

A few counts support this clone. The chain uses TRBV27 and TRBJ2-1, with D tentatively TRBD2 (5 bases). Germline V lookup: CDR1 MNHEY, CDR2 SMNVEV (reference sequence). V was trimmed by 4 bases and J by 0 bases, leaving 16 bases between them. The CDR3 spans 17 residues. Here the CDR3 reads CASSSSGTVTSYNEQFF. The DNA of the CDR3 is TGTGCCAGCAGTTCCTCGGGAACTGTAACCTCCTACAATGAGCAGTTCTTC.

This clone was counted only a few times. The chain joins TRBV18 to TRBJ1-5; D is ambiguous. V was cut by 3 bases and J by 4 bases, with 10 bases left in between. This CDR3 is 14 amino acids long. CDR1 KGHSH and CDR2 LQKENI come from the germline V gene. For the CDR3, the DNA is TGTGCCAGCTCACCTTTCAAGCTGAATCAGCCCCAGCATTTT. This gives the protein CASSPFKLNQPQHF.

The chain couples TRBV30 to TRBJ1-4; 11 positions agree with TRBD1. CDR1 and CDR2 from the germline V gene are GTSNPN and SVGIG (reference sequence). This CDR3 has 16 residues. After removal of 5 bases from V and 2 bases from J, the junction contained 7 bases not matched to a gene. Written as DNA, the CDR3 is TGTGCCTGGTCAGAAGGACAGGGGGCGACTAATGAAAAACTGTTTTTT. Translated: CAWSEGQGATNEKLFF. Full variable domain (outside the CDR3, taken from reference TRBV30 and TRBJ1-4): SQTIHQWPATLVQPVGSPLSLECTVEGTSNPNLYWYRQAAGRGLQLLFYSVGIGQISSEVPQNLSASRPQDRQFILSSKKLLLSDSGFYLCAWSEGQGATNEKLFFGSGTQLSVL.

The chain is built from TRBV29-1 and TRBJ1-3; 9 nucleotides line up with TRBD1. The CDR3 spans 14 residues. CDR1 and CDR2 from the germline V gene are SQVTM and ANQGSEA. Trimming at V came to 5 bases and at J to 6 bases, leaving 8 bases not matched to a gene. CDR3 bases: TGCAGCGTTACCTGGACAGGGGCGACAAACACCATATATTTT. Translation: CSVTWTGATNTIYF.

This clone was recorded only once. The rearrangement links TRBV7-2 to TRBJ1-2, with D tentatively TRBD1 (5 bases). The germline V gene encodes CDR1 SGHTA and CDR2 FQGNSA. Trimming took off 4 bases at V and 3 bases at J, with 15 bases between the two ends. CDR3 length: 15 amino acids. Written as DNA, the CDR3 is TGTGCCAGCAGCTCCCGGGACTCCGATTACTATGGCTACACCTTC. Residues: CASSSRDSDYYGYTF.